Shown below are 2 T cell receptor beta chains from a single sample sequenced in a study of human T cells and chemical hapten exposure (dated by TCRdb to the early 2020s). Interpreted using the paper, the time point label stands for: patch test 2, 6 weeks after DPC sensitization. The label giving this sample's treatment or condition can be read as: therapeutic diphenylcyclopropenone sensitization with weekly scalp DPC. Libraries were constructed by RACE. The run used a NextSeq 500. Using fastp at Q25 and MiXCR, TCRdb reprocessed the public reads and kept productive beta chains. Every CDR3 protein is listed once, alongside the most common genes and DNA of its rows. The sample table records around 67,000 distinct CDR3 sequences; 7.5% to 9.5% of these occur just once. The ten largest clonotypes hold around 3.5% of the sample. Material: whole blood, obtained in connection with sensitization to the hapten diphenylcyclopropenone (DPC). Receptors were obtained from a woman between 50 and 59 years old with alopecia areata. Some clones in this sample may be carry-over from other donors' samples.

This clonotype has just a few counts. The chain recombines TRBV6-6 with TRBJ2-3, with TRBD2 identical over 9 bases. Germline V gene data show CDR1 as MNHNY and CDR2 as SVGAGI (reference sequence). With 6 bases clipped from V and 0 bases from J, the junction kept 7 bases outside the gene matches. The CDR3 has 16 amino acids. In nucleotides, the CDR3 is TGTGCCAGCAGGACGAGCGGGGGGCCTAGCACAGATACGCAGTATTTT. Translated, it gives CASRTSGGPSTDTQYF.

In this sample, this clonotype turned up a few times. V is TRBV7-2 and J is TRBJ2-3; D gene unclear. The ends were cut back, 1 base at V and 3 bases at J, with 8 bases in the middle. The germline CDR1 and CDR2 sequences are SGHTA and FQGNSA. The CDR3 is 14 amino acids. As DNA, the CDR3 is TGTGCCAGCAGCTTAGAAGTTGGAACAGATACGCAGTATTTT. It is translated as CASSLEVGTDTQYF.